This T cell receptor beta chain was identified in a study of blood T cell repertoires in COVID-19. Overall study context: The United States, Italy and Spain supplied acute and convalescent COVID-19 samples.

Authors' analysis steps: Estimates of nucleated cell counts were drawn from the amplification of reference gene primers. Sequencing used immunoSEQ multiplex PCR; TCRdb keeps in-frame clones, though not all of them. V, J and clone size are taken as reported in that table, and D and trimming were inferred from the DNA itself. The sample includes fewer than 200,000 clones, just over 85% of them seen just once. Enrolled through a virtual design, the participants were between roughly 18 and 100 years of age and came from about two dozen US areas. Cohort allocation depended upon clinical history that participants reported. The TCR was taken from a young woman who had recovered from COVID-19. Source material: PBMCs or T cells enriched from blood (not recorded which).

This CDR3 reads CSAELTYEAFF. CDR3 bases: TGCAGTGCTGAGTTGACTTATGAAGCTTTCTTT. The gene calls are TRBV20-1 and TRBJ1-1; D gene ambiguous. The CDR3 has 11 residues. The V gene lost 5 bases and the J gene lost 7 bases, with 11 bases spanning the gap. Germline lookup yields CDR1 DFQATT and CDR2 SNEGSKA (reference sequence).